The next 29 T cell receptor beta chains were all read from a single sample in a study of regulatory T cells in long-lasting Graves disease. For TCR beta, libraries came from iRepertoire HTBI primers and Arm-PCR of CDR3 regions. Each CDR3 protein gets one entry after TCRdb re-called the multiplex PCR reads with MiXCR. The table includes roughly 560,000 distinct CDR3 sequences, around 16% detected once. Time point in this sample: newly diagnosed GD, antithyroid drugs for less than 3 months. After RNA was extracted from PBMCs, the TCR library was made from it. A further study also used this sample, focusing on T cells in Graves' hyperthyroidism and ophthalmopathy.

The specimen was peripheral blood mononuclear cells (PBMCs), collected at new diagnosis, from a patient treated with antithyroid drugs. These receptors originate from a woman aged 35-65 years with Graves disease.

The J gene is TRBJ2-2, the V gene TRBV5-1; 13 nucleotides agree with TRBD2. Germline CDR1 SGHRS, CDR2 YFSETQ. The V and J ends lost 4 bases and 1 base, in that order; junction bases with no gene match: 1. The CDR3 is 16 residues long. The CDR3 coding sequence is TGCGCCAGCAGCGGGACTAGCGGGGTGAACACCGGGGAGCTGTTTTTT. Its translation: CASSGTSGVNTGELFF.

V usage is TRBV12-3 or TRBV12-4 and J usage is TRBJ1-6; D may be TRBD1 (6 bases). The ends were cut back, 6 bases at V and 11 bases at J, with 8 bases in the middle. The CDR3 has 11 amino acids. The CDR3 bases are TGTGCCAGCAGGGCAGGGGCACCCCTCCACTTT. It is translated as CASRAGAPLHF.

Points on this clonotype: A read error may explain this, as a much larger clone is one base away. CDR3 coding DNA: TGTGCCACCGGCCCCGGGTTCTTTAACACTGAAGCTTTCTTT. This translates into CATGPGFFNTEAFF. This chain connects TRBV28 to TRBJ1-1; D is undetermined. CDR1 and CDR2 from the germline V gene are MDHEN and SYDVKM. This CDR3 is 14 amino acids long. V shed 10 bases and J shed 2 bases, with 17 bases lying between them.

This clonotype came up a few times. J is TRBJ1-2 and V is TRBV5-4; a weak D match, TRBD1 (6 bases). This CDR3 has 15 residues. V dropped 4 bases and J dropped 7 bases, with 20 bases sitting between them. Germline V lookup: CDR1 SGHNT, CDR2 YYREEE (reference sequence). The CDR3 loop is CASSPSGQRGGGYTF. The DNA of the CDR3 is TGTGCCAGCAGCCCCTCTGGACAGCGGGGTGGTGGCTACACCTTC.

The chain recombines TRBV7-2 with TRBJ2-1; 10 bases line up with TRBD2. V was clipped by 2 bases and J by 4 bases; unmatched bases: 11. The CDR3 sequence is 18 residues long. CDR1 and CDR2 from the germline V gene are SGHTA and FQGNSA. The CDR3 loop is CASSLWIASGGTYNEQFF. CDR3 DNA sequence: TGTGCCAGCAGCTTATGGATCGCTAGCGGGGGTACTTACAATGAGCAGTTCTTC.

V gene TRBV4-1 combines with J gene TRBJ2-2; 16 nucleotides agree with TRBD2. Germline V gene lookup returns CDR1 MGHRA and CDR2 YSYEKL. V was clipped by 0 bases and J by 5 bases; unmatched bases: 12. The CDR3 covers 21 residues. The CDR3 bases are TGCGCCAGCAGCCAAGATATGCGGGGACTAGCGGGGGGGAGAGGAACCGGGGAGCTGTTTTTT. Protein sequence: CASSQDMRGLAGGRGTGELFF.

The chain combines TRBV6-1 with TRBJ2-4; a possible D gene is TRBD2 (5 bases). The V end lost 0 bases, the J end lost 8 bases, and 17 bases lay between the germline ends. This CDR3 has 16 amino acids. Per the germline V gene, CDR1 is MNHNS and CDR2 is SASEGT. Here the CDR3 DNA reads TGTGCCAGCAGTGAAGCGCCCCTGCAGCCGGAGGACATTCAGTACTTC. Translated: CASSEAPLQPEDIQYF.

This clonotype was seen more than once but under ten times. V gene TRBV28 combines with J gene TRBJ1-2; 7 nucleotides match TRBD1. Germline V gene lookup returns CDR1 MDHEN and CDR2 SYDVKM. Trimming took 2 bases from V and 14 from J; bases not matched to a gene: 14. CDR3 size: 14 residues. The CDR3 here is CASSLEAPRGKRTF. CDR3 nucleotide sequence: TGTGCCAGCAGTTTAGAGGCCCCCAGGGGGAAGAGGACCTTC.

This clonotype was recorded once. One base away lies a much larger clone, so this may be a sequencing read error. This chain uses TRBV13 with TRBJ1-1; no definite D call. Germline CDR1 and CDR2: PRHDT and FYEKMQ (reference sequence). The CDR3 length is 14 residues. V lost 10 bases and J lost 0, with 15 bases in between. The CDR3 sequence: CATAVGHMNTEAFF. CDR3 nucleotides: TGTGCCACAGCCGTGGGCCACATGAACACTGAAGCTTTCTTT.

V is TRBV6-5 and J is TRBJ2-7; 7 bases line up with TRBD1. Germline values: CDR1 MNHEY, CDR2 SVGAGI. The CDR3 spans 14 residues. Unmatched junction bases numbered 5, after V lost 4 bases and J lost 2 bases. The CDR3 is CASSLVGQPYEQYF. CDR3 DNA: TGTGCCAGCAGTTTAGTGGGACAGCCCTACGAGCAGTACTTC.

This clonotype showed up many times. The chain carries TRBV11-3 and TRBJ1-6; weak D call: TRBD1 (6 bases). The ends were cut back, 8 bases at V and 7 bases at J, with 24 bases in the middle. The CDR3 covers 17 residues. Per germline, CDR1 SGHNT and CDR2 YENEEA. CDR3 DNA: TGTGCCAGCCAACCGACGGCCTCGAGGGGGGACAATTCACCCCTCCACTTT. Encoded protein: CASQPTASRGDNSPLHF.

The chain joins TRBV19 to TRBJ2-2; 7 nucleotides match TRBD1. The CDR3 sequence is 16 residues long. Germline values: CDR1 LNHDA, CDR2 SQIVND (reference sequence). Trimming took 6 bases from V and 1 from J; bases not matched to a gene: 8. CDR3 coding DNA: TGTGCCAGTAGCAGAACAGGGGACGTGAACACCGGGGAGCTGTTTTTT. It translates to CASSRTGDVNTGELFF.

This clonotype was seen many times. This chain uses TRBV2 with TRBJ1-2, with D unresolved. CDR1 and CDR2 (germline): SNHLY, FYNNEI. The CDR3 is made up of 11 amino acids. V was shortened by 1 base and J by 8 bases, with 5 bases between the two germline ends. The DNA for the CDR3 is TGTGCCAGCAGTGAAGACCGGGGCTACACCTTC. Its translation: CASSEDRGYTF.

This clonotype was counted ten times or more. Written as DNA, the CDR3 is TGTGCCAGCAGTCACTCACCGGGACAGGCTTACGAGCAGTACTTC. Translation gives CASSHSPGQAYEQYF. The chain is built from TRBV12-3 or TRBV12-4 and TRBJ2-7; 8 bases fit TRBD1. The ends lost 5 bases at V and 4 bases at J; junction bases unmatched: 10. This CDR3 spans 15 amino acids.

This clonotype appeared a few times. The chain has TRBV6-4 and TRBJ2-7, with 7 bases fitting TRBD2. The length of the CDR3 is 16 residues. Germline assignment: CDR1 MRHNA and CDR2 SNTAGT. Trimming cost V 6 bases and J 3 bases; bases outside gene matches: 14. The CDR3 nucleotides are TGTGCCAGCAGCCCCACAGCGGGGCGGGCGAGCTACGAGCAGTACTTC. Translating gives CASSPTAGRASYEQYF.

This clonotype occurred many times. The chain joins TRBV6-2 or TRBV6-3 to TRBJ2-5; D unresolved. The germline V gene has CDR1 MNHEY and CDR2 SVGEGT. The CDR3 runs to 13 residues. The germline V and J ends were trimmed by 10 bases and 5 bases, with 17 bases remaining between them. CDR3 bases: TGTGCCACTTCCCAAGCGTGGGCGGAGACCCAGTACTTC. Encoded protein: CATSQAWAETQYF.

This clonotype came up many times. The V gene is TRBV6-2 or TRBV6-3, the J gene TRBJ2-5; 11 positions agree with TRBD1. The CDR3 loop spans 16 amino acids. The ends lost 5 bases at V and 4 bases at J; junction bases unmatched: 9. Germline CDR1 is MNHEY and CDR2 is SVGEGT. The CDR3 here is CASSDWTGGLGETQYF. The CDR3 DNA sequence: TGTGCCAGCAGTGACTGGACAGGGGGCTTGGGAGAGACCCAGTACTTC.

The chain has TRBV18 and TRBJ1-6; unclear D gene. V was shortened by 4 bases and J by 5 bases, with 18 bases between the two germline ends. CDR3 length: 17 amino acids. Germline loops: CDR1 KGHSH, CDR2 LQKENI. The CDR3 spells CASSLEGAGANNSPLHF. The CDR3 nucleotides read TGTGCCAGCTCACTGGAGGGTGCGGGCGCAAATAATTCACCCCTCCACTTT.

This clonotype came up a few times. The V and J genes are TRBV29-1 and TRBJ2-1; TRBD1 matches at 9 bases. The CDR3 runs to 15 residues. Per the germline V gene, CDR1 is SQVTM and CDR2 is ANQGSEA. V lost 4 bases and J lost 0; bases outside the gene matches: 4. The CDR3 spells CSVVGTGTSYNEQFF. The DNA of the CDR3 is TGCAGCGTTGTGGGGACAGGGACCTCCTACAATGAGCAGTTCTTC.

In the case of this clonotype: This clone may be a read error of a much larger clone one base away. This rearrangement joins TRBV6-5 to TRBJ1-4; tentatively, D is TRBD1 (6 bases). Germline CDR1 MNHEY, CDR2 SVGAGI. This CDR3 region has 17 residues. The CDR3 DNA is TGTGCCAGCAGTTCCCCTGTCTTGGGGGCAACTAATGCAAAACTGTTTTTT. Its protein is CASSSPVLGATNAKLFF.

At least ten counts were recorded for this clonotype. DNA for the CDR3: TGTGCCAGCAGCCAAGAACCGCATACGAAGCAGTACTTC. Protein product: CASSQEPHTKQYF. The chain couples TRBV2 to TRBJ2-7; unclear D gene. V lost 6 bases and J 8 bases, leaving 17 bases between the germline ends. Germline CDR1 is SNHLY and CDR2 is FYNNEI. This CDR3 spans 13 amino acids.

This clonotype was recorded at least ten times. The chain links TRBV30 to TRBJ1-2; 11 positions agree with TRBD1. The germline CDR1 and CDR2 sequences are GTSNPN and SVGIG (reference sequence). V trimming: 4 bases; J trimming: 7 bases; junction bases outside the gene matches: 11. The CDR3 covers 15 residues. The DNA of the CDR3 is TGTGCCTGGACTTCTCCGGGACAGGGGGTTGTTGGCTACACCTTC. Protein product: CAWTSPGQGVVGYTF.

This chain links TRBV6-2 or TRBV6-3 with TRBJ1-4, with D perhaps TRBD1 (5 bases). Germline values: CDR1 MNHEY, CDR2 SVGEGT. The CDR3 sequence is 13 residues long. Trimming left V 5 bases short and J 8 bases short, with 12 bases between. CDR3 protein: CASSETGLEKLFF. The CDR3 DNA reads as TGTGCCAGCAGTGAAACAGGACTAGAAAAACTGTTTTTT.

This clonotype was seen at least ten times. The V call is TRBV2, the J call TRBJ2-5; D possibly corresponds to TRBD1 (5 bases). The CDR3 is 14 amino acids. Germline lookup yields CDR1 SNHLY and CDR2 FYNNEI. Trimming cost V 6 bases and J 4 bases, with 15 bases left between them. The CDR3 loop is CASRPRALRETQYF. CDR3 nucleotide sequence: TGTGCCAGCAGACCCAGGGCCCTACGAGAGACCCAGTACTTC.

The V gene is TRBV2, the J gene TRBJ1-2; 8 bases match TRBD1. The germline V gene encodes CDR1 SNHLY and CDR2 FYNNEI. The CDR3 sequence is 12 residues long. V gave up 6 bases and J gave up 8 bases; unmatched junction bases: 5. CDR3 sequence: CASRGQGKGYTF. The CDR3 nucleotides are TGTGCCAGCAGAGGACAGGGAAAAGGCTACACCTTC.

Many counts were recorded for this clonotype. The V and J genes are TRBV2 and TRBJ1-2; D remains ambiguous. V lost 1 base and J 1 base, leaving 7 bases between the germline ends. Germline V gene lookup returns CDR1 SNHLY and CDR2 FYNNEI. The CDR3 runs to 14 residues. CDR3 bases: TGTGCCAGCAGTGAAGGACAAGTTAACTATGGCTACACCTTC. Its protein is CASSEGQVNYGYTF.

The sample holds a few counts of this clonotype. The rearrangement uses TRBV5-1 and TRBJ1-1; unclear D gene. This CDR3 contains 15 residues. Germline-derived CDR1 and CDR2 are SGHRS and YFSETQ. V lost 2 bases, J lost 1 base, and 12 bases lay in between. In DNA, the CDR3 is TGCGCCAGCAGCTTTACATCCCTCTGGAACACTGAAGCTTTCTTT. Residues: CASSFTSLWNTEAFF.

In the case of this clonotype: At one of its ends the junction is not consistent with the germline gene, which may arise from a read error. The rearrangement joins TRBV20-1 to TRBJ1-5; D ambiguous. CDR3 length equals 13 residues. CDR1 and CDR2 (germline): DFQATT, SNEGSKA (reference sequence). CDR3 region: CGASFTPGQPQHF. In nucleotides, the CDR3 is TGCGGTGCTAGCTTTACGCCAGGCCAGCCCCAGCATTTT.

This clonotype was observed at least ten times. J is TRBJ2-4 and V is TRBV3-1, with D possibly matching TRBD2 (5 bases). Germline CDR1 reads LGHDT; CDR2 reads YNNKEL (reference sequence). The V gene lost 3 bases and the J gene lost 4 bases, with 16 bases spanning the gap. CDR3 length: 16 amino acids. The CDR3 bases are TGTGCCAGCAGCCAGGACCCGGGATCGGGAAAAAACATTCAGTACTTC. Its protein is CASSQDPGSGKNIQYF.